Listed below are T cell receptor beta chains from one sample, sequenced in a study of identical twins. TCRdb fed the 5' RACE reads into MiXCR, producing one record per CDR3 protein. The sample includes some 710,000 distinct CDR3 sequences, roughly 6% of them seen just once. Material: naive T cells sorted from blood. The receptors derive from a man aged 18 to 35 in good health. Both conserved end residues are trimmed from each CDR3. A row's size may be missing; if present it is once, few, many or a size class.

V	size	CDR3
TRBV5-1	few	ASSFDPFASGAGEQF
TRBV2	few	ASSNRETTEAF
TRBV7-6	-	ASSPGQSISGANVLT
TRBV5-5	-	ASSAVIVPPGT
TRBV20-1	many	SARRDRGAYTEAF
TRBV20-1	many	SARDPDNEQF
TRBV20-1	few	SARDTREPYNSPLH
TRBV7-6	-	ASSLIGSVTSTDTQY
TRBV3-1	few	ASSLAADYSIRNEQF
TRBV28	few	ASSSRTGAATGELF
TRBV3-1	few	ASSQGPGQSYGYT
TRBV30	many	AWMTDSGNTIY
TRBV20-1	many	SARDDSDRLTPTGEQF
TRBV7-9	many	ASSPDRDGYT
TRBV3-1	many	ASSPGLITEAF
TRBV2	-	ASSDTGTALFGANVLT
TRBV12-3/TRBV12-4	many	ASSLTSGSIGGELF
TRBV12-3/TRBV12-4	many	ASSLIGFEQF
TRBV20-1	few	SARSPSGANVLT
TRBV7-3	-	ASSSQPGSYNEQF
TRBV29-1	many	SAGVVSAVDGYT
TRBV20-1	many	SASRLAGVETQY
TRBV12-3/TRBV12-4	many	ASSYTGSSVIGEQY
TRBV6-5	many	ASSNPGTGGIGYT
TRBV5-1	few	ASSLVDTGMTNYGYT
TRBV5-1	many	ASSSDPGELF
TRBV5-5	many	ASSDTGTGRNEQF
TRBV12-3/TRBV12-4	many	ASSFFGESRTDTQY
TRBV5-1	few	ASSSTGDREQPQH
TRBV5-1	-	ASSPTGREVDGYT
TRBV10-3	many	AISRPGQGDSNEQF
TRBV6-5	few	ASSYELRPGNTIY
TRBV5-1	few	ASSLDLAGGIPDTQY
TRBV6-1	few	ASSHRWAF
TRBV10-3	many	AISRETEAF
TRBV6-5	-	ASSYPFLLGDSAYNEQF
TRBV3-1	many	ASSRTGTRNDEQF
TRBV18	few	ASSLSEGATVTEAF
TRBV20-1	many	SASSGGGQPQH
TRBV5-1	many	ASSFLGRLAGNTDTQY
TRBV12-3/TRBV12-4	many	ASSNGNLYNEQF
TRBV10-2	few	ASKLQGVGYEKLF
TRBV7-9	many	ASSLQGQLNEQF
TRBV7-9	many	ASSSDRDYNEQF
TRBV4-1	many	ASSQEGVGGEQF
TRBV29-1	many	SVEGEDYGYT